The T cell receptor beta chain described here comes from a study of cytomegalovirus exposure and HLA in healthy donors. Study-wide findings and caveats: In vitro checks showed that a few CMV-associated chains really do target CMV antigens. Subsequent analysis of the approximately 130 validation repertoires found a tendency for first-cohort TCR clusters to co-occur.

A note on this clone: Its antigen is currently unknown.

Trimming removed 4 bases at V and 1 base at J, with 14 bases between. The CDR3 has 16 residues. Per the germline V gene, CDR1 is LNHDA and CDR2 is SQIVND (reference sequence). The method was immunoSEQ multiplex PCR; TCRdb's version includes in-frame clones alone and lacks a portion of them. This table has about 82,000 clones, 90% to 95% appearing once. The TCR originated in a man between 18 and 35 years old in good health and CMV-seronegative. The sequenced sample was PBMCs. This chain connects TRBV19 to TRBJ1-5, with D possibly TRBD1 on 6 matching bases. The CDR3 bases are TGTGCCAGTAGTACAGAGGTCAGGGGAAGCAATCAGCCCCAGCATTTT. Translating it yields CASSTEVRGSNQPQHF.